The entry below describes one TCR beta chain. Its antigen is unknown. This sample is drawn from a study of OX40 agonist ivuxolimab in advanced cancers. Looking at the study overall: Of mixed ages from about 20 to 90 and averaging roughly 64 years, the group was about 80% male.

From germline, CDR1 is LGHNA and CDR2 YNFKEQ. V lost 2 bases and J lost 4, with 8 bases in between. The CDR3 runs 13 residues. Only in-frame clones appear in the TCRdb table, and some are missing; sequencing was by immunoSEQ multiplex PCR. In the table there are tens of thousands of clones, roughly 90% of which are singletons. Whole-study findings and limits: Partly responding patients at 0.1-3.0 mg/kg showed some of the smallest clonal expansion.

This rearrangement joins TRBV4-2 to TRBJ1-2; D is uncertain. The TCR was taken from an adult with an advanced solid tumor such as melanoma, head and neck, liver or kidney cancer. The sample here was CD4+ or CD8+ T cells sorted from blood, taken in a trial of the OX40 agonist ivuxolimab. The CDR3 coding sequence is TGTGCCAGCAGCCAACAGAATCCCTATGGCTACACCTTC. Its translation: CASSQQNPYGYTF.